This T cell receptor beta chain was found in a study of T cell repertoires in cytomegalovirus infection. For the study at large: Indicated by public TCR beta signatures were CMV infection and matching HLA type.

The germline V gene has CDR1 SQVTM and CDR2 ANQGSEA. V dropped 0 bases and J dropped 9 bases, with 8 bases sitting between them. The CDR3 runs 11 residues. TCRdb reprocessed the reads with MiXCR, giving one entry per CDR3 protein. The data contain roughly 600,000 distinct CDR3 sequences, 24% of them singletons. Study-wide results and caveats: CMV-specific TCR beta clonotypes restricted by HLA-C were the ones dominating the ex vivo response. Cumulated frequencies of public TCR beta families served to identify carriers of CMV plus the relevant HLA.

On this clonotype: Antigen specificity is unknown.

The sample consisted of CD8+ T cells from PBMCs. This chain joins TRBV29-1 and TRBJ1-2, with D uncertain. The TCR originated in a human donor in good health (CMV status not recorded). Some clones in this sample may be carry-over from other donors' samples. The CDR3: CSVEDRYSYTF. The CDR3 bases are TGCAGCGTTGAAGATCGGTACAGCTACACCTTC.